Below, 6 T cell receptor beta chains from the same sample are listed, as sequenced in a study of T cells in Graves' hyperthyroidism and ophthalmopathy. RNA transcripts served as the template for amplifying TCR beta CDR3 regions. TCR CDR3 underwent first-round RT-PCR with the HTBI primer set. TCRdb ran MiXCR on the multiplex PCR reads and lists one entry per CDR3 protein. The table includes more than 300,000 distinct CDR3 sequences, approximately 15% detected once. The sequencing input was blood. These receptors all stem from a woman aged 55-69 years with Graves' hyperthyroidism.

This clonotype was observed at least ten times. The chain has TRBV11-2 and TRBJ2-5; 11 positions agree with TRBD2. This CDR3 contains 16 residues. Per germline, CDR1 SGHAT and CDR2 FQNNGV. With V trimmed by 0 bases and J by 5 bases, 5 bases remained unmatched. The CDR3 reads CASSLEPSGRMETQYF. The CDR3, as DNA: TGTGCCAGCAGCTTAGAACCTAGCGGGAGGATGGAGACCCAGTACTTC.

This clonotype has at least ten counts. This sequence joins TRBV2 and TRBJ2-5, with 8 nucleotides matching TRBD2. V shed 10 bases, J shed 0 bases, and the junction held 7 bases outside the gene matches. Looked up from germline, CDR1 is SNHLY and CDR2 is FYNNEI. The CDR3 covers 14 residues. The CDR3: CATPASGYQETQYF. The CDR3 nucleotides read TGTGCCACTCCGGCTAGCGGGTACCAAGAGACCCAGTACTTC.

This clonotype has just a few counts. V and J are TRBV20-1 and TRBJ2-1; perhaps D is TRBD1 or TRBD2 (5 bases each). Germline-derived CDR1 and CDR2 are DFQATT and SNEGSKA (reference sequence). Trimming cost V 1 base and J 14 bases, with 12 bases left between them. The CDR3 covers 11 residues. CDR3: CSARGGGAEFF. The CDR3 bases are TGCAGTGCTAGAGGGGGCGGAGCGGAGTTCTTC.

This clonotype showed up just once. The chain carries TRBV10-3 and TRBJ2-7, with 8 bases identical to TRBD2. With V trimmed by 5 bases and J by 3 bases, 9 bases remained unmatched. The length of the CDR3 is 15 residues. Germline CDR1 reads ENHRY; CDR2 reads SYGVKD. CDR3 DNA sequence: TGTGCCATCAGTCGGAACAGCGGGAGTCACTACGAGCAGTACTTC. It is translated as CAISRNSGSHYEQYF.

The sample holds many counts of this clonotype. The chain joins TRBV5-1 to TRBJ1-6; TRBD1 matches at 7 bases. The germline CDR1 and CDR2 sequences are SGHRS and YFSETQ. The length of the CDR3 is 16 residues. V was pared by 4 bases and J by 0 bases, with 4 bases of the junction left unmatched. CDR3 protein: CASSLRGSSYNSPLHF. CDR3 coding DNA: TGCGCCAGCAGCCTCAGGGGGAGCTCCTATAATTCACCCCTCCACTTT.

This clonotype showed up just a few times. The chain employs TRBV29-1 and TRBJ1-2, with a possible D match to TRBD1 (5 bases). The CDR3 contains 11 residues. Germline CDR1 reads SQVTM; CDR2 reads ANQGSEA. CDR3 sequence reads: CSAPVGVRYTF. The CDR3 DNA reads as TGCAGTGCCCCGGTGGGGGTGCGCTACACCTTC.